This TCR beta chain was profiled in a study of blood T cell repertoires in COVID-19. Deletions cut 3 bases from V and 7 bases from J, with 12 bases between. The length of the CDR3 is 13 residues. Only in-frame clones appear in the TCRdb table, and some are missing; sequencing was by immunoSEQ multiplex PCR. The repertoire includes more than 110,000 clones, roughly three quarters of them detected once, and over 5% sits in the top ten. The receptor was isolated from a woman aged 45-65 years who had recovered from COVID-19. Sequencing was done on a sample of PBMCs or T cells enriched from blood (not recorded which). The chain links TRBV12-3 or TRBV12-4 to TRBJ1-2, with D possibly TRBD1 on 6 matching bases. The CDR3 loop is CASSLRGAFGYTF. The CDR3 nucleotides read TGTGCCAGCAGTTTGCGGGGGGCTTTTGGCTACACCTTC.